Each of the 25 T cell receptor beta chains below was sequenced from the same sample in a study of cytomegalovirus exposure and HLA in healthy donors. This PCR relied on a set of 60 Vbeta primers and 13 Jbeta primers. The repertoire was sequenced with immunoSEQ multiplex PCR; TCRdb's copy has only in-frame clones and lacks some. Here the sample spans around 260,000 clones, around 80% being singletons. The sample consisted of PBMCs. These receptors all come from a girl aged 2 to 9 in good health and CMV-seronegative.

Of note for this clone: Other DNA sequences from this sample encode an identical CDR3 as well. The rearrangement joins TRBV9 to TRBJ1-1; a weak D match, TRBD1 (5 bases). Trimming removed 0 bases at V and 5 bases at J, with 11 bases between. CDR1 is SGDLS and CDR2 is YYNGEE in the germline V gene. This CDR3 has 14 residues. The CDR3 region is CASSVAGLDTEAFF. The CDR3 bases are TGTGCCAGCAGCGTAGCAGGGCTCGATACTGAAGCTTTCTTT. Based on the CDR3 plus reference TRBV9 and TRBJ1-1, the full variable domain is DSGVTQTPKHLITATGQRVTLRCSPRSGDLSVYWYQQSLDQGLQFLIQYYNGEERAKGNILERFSAQQFPDLHSELNLSSLELGDSALYFCASSVAGLDTEAFFGQGTRLTVV.

This sequence joins TRBV28 and TRBJ1-5; 9 bases fit TRBD1. With 6 bases clipped from V and 7 bases from J, the junction kept 7 bases outside the gene matches. The CDR3 totals 14 residues. Germline assignment: CDR1 MDHEN and CDR2 SYDVKM. The CDR3 is CASSRTGAGQPQHF. The DNA for the CDR3 is TGTGCCAGCAGCCGGACAGGGGCGGGACAGCCCCAGCATTTT.

V is TRBV2 and J is TRBJ1-2, with 8 bases matching TRBD1. V gave up 3 bases and J gave up 5 bases; unmatched junction bases: 14. The CDR3 is 17 amino acids. Germline loops: CDR1 SNHLY, CDR2 FYNNEI. The DNA of the CDR3 is TGTGCCAGCAGTGATCCTAGCCGCGGACAGGGTGTTTATGGCTACACCTTC. Amino acids: CASSDPSRGQGVYGYTF.

The chain combines TRBV6-5 with TRBJ1-1, with D uncertain. V lost 2 bases to trimming and J lost 6 bases, with 16 bases between them. Per germline, CDR1 MNHEY and CDR2 SVGAGI. The CDR3 is 15 amino acids. The DNA of the CDR3 is TGTGCCAGCAGTTACGACTCGGGCGCGGGCCCTGAAGCTTTCTTT. Amino acid sequence: CASSYDSGAGPEAFF.

Notes on this clone: A read error may produce the germline difference seen at one junction end. The CDR3 reads CASSLGEYGYTF. The CDR3, as DNA: TGTGCCAGTAGCTTAGGAGAGTATGGCTACACCTTC. The chain employs TRBV7-2 and TRBJ1-2; no definite D call. The CDR3 runs 12 residues. Germline assignment: CDR1 SGHTA and CDR2 FQGNSA.

This clone was seen only a few times. The chain uses TRBV30 and TRBJ1-1; weak D call: TRBD1 (5 bases). CDR3 size: 13 residues. Germline CDR1 GTSNPN, CDR2 SVGIG (reference sequence). The V and J ends lost 3 bases and 11 bases respectively, with 19 bases between them. CDR3 protein: CAWRGTSVGRAFF. CDR3 bases: TGTGCCTGGAGGGGGACGTCGGTAGGGAGGGCTTTCTTT. The full variable domain, its missing parts supplied by reference TRBV30 and TRBJ1-1, is SQTIHQWPATLVQPVGSPLSLECTVEGTSNPNLYWYRQAAGRGLQLLFYSVGIGQISSEVPQNLSASRPQDRQFILSSKKLLLSDSGFYLCAWRGTSVGRAFFGQGTRLTVV.

This chain links TRBV7-6 with TRBJ2-2, with D possibly being TRBD1 (5 bases). CDR3 length equals 13 residues. Looked up from germline, CDR1 is SGHVS and CDR2 is FNYEAQ. Trimming took 1 base from V and 6 from J, leaving 6 bases between them. CDR3 loop: CASSLEGSGELFF. DNA of the CDR3: TGTGCCAGCAGCTTAGAGGGGTCCGGGGAGCTGTTTTTT.

This chain links TRBV30 with TRBJ2-7; 10 bases agree with TRBD1. CDR3 length: 14 residues. V lost 8 bases to trimming and J lost 4 bases; unmatched junction nucleotides: 11. The germline gives CDR1 GTSNPN, CDR2 SVGIG (reference sequence). The chain's CDR3 is CAGTGDRGQYEQYF. As DNA, the CDR3 is TGTGCCGGGACAGGGGATCGGGGTCAGTACGAGCAGTACTTC.

The genes are TRBV6-1 and TRBJ1-4, with D maybe TRBD1 (6 bases). The germline V and J ends were trimmed by 4 bases and 4 bases, with 19 bases remaining between them. Germline V lookup: CDR1 MNHNS, CDR2 SASEGT. The CDR3 spans 17 residues. Here the CDR3 reads CASSVARGGAGNEKLFF. CDR3 nucleotide sequence: TGTGCCAGCAGTGTGGCTCGTGGGGGGGCAGGTAATGAAAAACTGTTTTTT.

The chain is built from TRBV27 and TRBJ1-1; D possibly corresponds to TRBD1 (5 bases). Germline CDR1 MNHEY, CDR2 SMNVEV (reference sequence). V gave up 3 bases and J gave up 12 bases, with 17 bases separating them. This CDR3 is built from 13 residues. This chain's CDR3 is CASSFLPRQTPFF. In nucleotides, the CDR3 is TGTGCCAGCAGTTTCCTCCCACGACAGACCCCTTTCTTT.

The chain carries TRBV19 and TRBJ1-5; D is ambiguous. The CDR3 is made up of 16 amino acids. Trimming shortened V by 2 bases and J by 4 bases, and 15 bases separated the two germline ends. The germline V gene encodes CDR1 LNHDA and CDR2 SQIVND (reference sequence). The CDR3 nucleotides read TGTGCCAGTAGTATAAGCCTTATCCGGTTTAATCAGCCCCAGCATTTT. Its protein product is CASSISLIRFNQPQHF. The whole variable domain, filled in from reference TRBV19 and TRBJ1-5, reads DGGITQSPKYLFRKEGQNVTLSCEQNLNHDAMYWYRQDPGQGLRLIYYSQIVNDFQKGDIAEGYSVSREKKESFPLTVTSAQKNPTAFYLCASSISLIRFNQPQHFGDGTRLSIL.

The rearrangement joins TRBV18 to TRBJ2-2; tentatively, D is TRBD2 (6 bases). The CDR3 loop spans 15 amino acids. CDR1 KGHSH and CDR2 LQKENI come from the germline V gene. Trimming pared 3 bases from V and 0 bases from J, leaving 8 bases between. CDR3 bases: TGTGCCAGCTCACCGGCTAGCGCGAACACCGGGGAGCTGTTTTTT. It codes for CASSPASANTGELFF.

V gene TRBV7-3 combines with J gene TRBJ2-7, with TRBD1 matching 9 bases. The V gene's germline CDR1 is SGHTA and CDR2 FQGTGA. This CDR3 region has 14 residues. The V segment lost 0 bases and the J segment 4 bases; nucleotides outside the gene matches: 1. The CDR3 DNA reads as TGTGCCAGCAGCTTAACGGGACAGGGTTACGAGCAGTACTTC. Translation gives CASSLTGQGYEQYF.

This clone was seen a handful of times. This chain connects TRBV11-1 to TRBJ2-5; the match to TRBD1 covers 9 bases. Per the germline V gene, CDR1 is SGHAT and CDR2 is FQDESV (reference sequence). CDR3 length: 15 amino acids. Trimming removed 5 bases from V and 5 bases from J; junction bases left unmatched: 9. CDR3 residues: CASSLWTGAPETQYF. In DNA form, the CDR3 reads TGTGCCAGCAGCCTTTGGACAGGGGCGCCGGAGACCCAGTACTTC.

The chain is built from TRBV7-9 and TRBJ1-2; weak D call: TRBD1 (5 bases). Germline values: CDR1 SEHNR, CDR2 FQNEAQ (reference sequence). V lost 3 bases to trimming and J lost 4 bases, with 12 bases between them. This CDR3 is 14 amino acids long. The CDR3 loop reads CASSFPGGVYGYTF. CDR3 nucleotides: TGTGCCAGCAGCTTCCCCGGGGGGGTCTATGGCTACACCTTC. Looking up the rest from reference TRBV7-9 and TRBJ1-2 gives the full variable domain: DTGVSQNPRHKITKRGQNVTFRCDPISEHNRLYWYRQTLGQGPEFLTYFQNEAQLEKSRLLSDRFSAERPKGSFSTLEIQRTEQGDSAMYLCASSFPGGVYGYTFGSGTRLTVV.

The V and J genes are TRBV5-6 and TRBJ2-7, with 7 bases that match TRBD1. The germline V gene has CDR1 SGHDT and CDR2 YYEEEE. Trimming removed 4 bases from V and 6 bases from J; junction bases left unmatched: 7. The CDR3 has 13 residues. The CDR3 sequence: CASSPGTVLEQYF. In nucleotides, the CDR3 is TGTGCCAGCAGCCCAGGGACAGTACTCGAGCAGTACTTC.

The chain couples TRBV4-1 to TRBJ2-1; TRBD1 agrees at 10 bases. Unmatched junction bases numbered 2, after V lost 4 bases and J lost 5 bases. In germline, CDR1 is MGHRA, CDR2 YSYEKL. This CDR3 is 14 amino acids long. The CDR3 DNA follows: TGCGCCAGCAGCCCCGGACAGGGGGACAATGAGCAGTTCTTC. Its protein product is CASSPGQGDNEQFF.

DNA for the CDR3: TGTGCCAGCAGTTTCCCCCCCGGGGGGCCTGGCACAGATACGCAGTATTTT. Translation gives CASSFPPGGPGTDTQYF. This chain connects TRBV6-7 to TRBJ2-3, with TRBD2 as a possible D gene (7 bases). TRBV6-7 carries the ORF label, with uncertain function. The V gene lost 4 bases and the J gene lost 1 base, with 18 bases spanning the gap. The CDR3 contains 17 residues.

The chain couples TRBV7-8 to TRBJ2-1; D gene unclear. The germline V gene encodes CDR1 SGHVS and CDR2 FQNEAQ. Trimming shortened V by 5 bases and J by 0 bases, and 11 bases separated the two germline ends. The CDR3 length is 15 residues. The CDR3 sequence: CASSTVLSSYNEQFF. CDR3 DNA sequence: TGTGCCAGCAGCACCGTCCTTAGCTCCTACAATGAGCAGTTCTTC.

J is TRBJ1-3 and V is TRBV4-2, with D maybe TRBD1 (6 bases). The germline V gene encodes CDR1 LGHNA and CDR2 YNFKEQ. Between the trimmed V and J ends, which lost 6 bases and 0 bases, there was a span of 18 bases. This CDR3 region has 17 residues. CDR3 nucleotide sequence: TGTGCCAGCAGTCCAGAACACAGGGCGAGCTCTGGAAACACCATATATTTT. This encodes CASSPEHRASSGNTIYF.

V and J are TRBV5-4 and TRBJ2-2; 7 positions match TRBD1. The CDR3 runs to 16 residues. V dropped 3 bases and J dropped 2; count of bases not matched to a gene: 7. Germline assignment: CDR1 SGHNT and CDR2 YYREEE (reference sequence). CDR3 residues: CASSSRDSLNTGELFF. Written as DNA, the CDR3 is TGTGCCAGCAGCTCCCGGGACAGCTTAAACACCGGGGAGCTGTTTTTT.

This chain links TRBV28 with TRBJ2-6; D ambiguous. CDR1 is MDHEN, CDR2 SYDVKM, per germline. This CDR3 is built from 14 residues. Trimming pared 2 bases from V and 0 bases from J, leaving 2 bases between. CDR3: CASSLHSGANVLTF. CDR3 bases: TGTGCCAGCAGTTTACACTCTGGGGCCAACGTCCTGACTTTC.

The chain uses TRBV29-1 and TRBJ1-5; 9 bases map to TRBD1. This CDR3 spans 18 amino acids. CDR1 is SQVTM, CDR2 ANQGSEA, per germline. The V gene end was trimmed by 0 bases and the J gene end by 1 base; junction bases not matched to a gene: 10. CDR3 protein: CSVEEAKRQGESNQPQHF. CDR3 in DNA: TGCAGCGTTGAAGAGGCGAAGAGACAGGGGGAAAGCAATCAGCCCCAGCATTTT.

There are a few counts of this clone. This chain uses TRBV18 with TRBJ1-1; no reliable D call. The V and J ends lost 2 bases and 1 base respectively, with 11 bases between them. The CDR3 totals 15 residues. The germline V gene has CDR1 KGHSH and CDR2 LQKENI. CDR3 sequence: CASSPAGTANTEAFF. Written as DNA, the CDR3 is TGTGCCAGCTCACCAGCTGGTACAGCGAACACTGAAGCTTTCTTT. Using reference TRBV18 and TRBJ1-1 for the parts outside the CDR3, the full variable domain is NAGVMQNPRHLVRRRGQEARLRCSPMKGHSHVYWYRQLPEEGLKFMVYLQKENIIDESGMPKERFSAEFPKEGPSILRIQQVVRGDSAAYFCASSPAGTANTEAFFGQGTRLTVV.

The V and J genes are TRBV5-4 and TRBJ2-7, with TRBD1 matching over 7 bases. The CDR3 covers 14 residues. Trimming took 0 bases from V and 3 from J; bases not matched to a gene: 3. From germline, CDR1 is SGHNT and CDR2 YYREEE (reference sequence). The CDR3 is CASSLGTGYYEQYF. The CDR3 DNA follows: TGTGCCAGCAGCTTGGGGACAGGATACTACGAGCAGTACTTC.